This is a list of T cell receptor beta chains from one sample in a study of regulatory T cells in long-lasting Graves disease. One entry per CDR3 protein, called by TCRdb with MiXCR from the multiplex PCR reads. This table has 600,000 to 800,000 distinct CDR3 sequences, approximately 29% appearing once. This sample comprised peripheral blood mononuclear cells (PBMCs), obtained when the disease was refractory, from a patient treated with antithyroid drugs. The source of these receptors is a female donor with Graves disease. CDR3s include the opening cysteine and the closing phenylalanine or tryptophan. The D gene is left open where the match is weak. Where a row states a size, it is once, few, many or the class of an expanded clone; other rows omit it.

abundance: few; d_gene: -; v_gene: TRBV5-1; j_gene: TRBJ2-7; CDR3aa: CASSLAQYYEQYF; CDR3nt: TGTGCCAGCAGCTTAGCGCAGTACTACGAGCAGTACTTC
abundance: few; d_gene: -; v_gene: TRBV12-3/TRBV12-4; j_gene: TRBJ1-2; CDR3aa: CASSLGRRLYGYTF; CDR3nt: TGTGCCAGCAGTTTAGGGAGACGGCTCTATGGCTACACCTTC
abundance: -; d_gene: -; v_gene: TRBV5-1; j_gene: TRBJ2-6; CDR3aa: CASSLRGWGSGANVLTF; CDR3nt: TGCGCCAGCAGCCTCCGGGGGTGGGGCTCTGGGGCCAACGTCCTGACTTTC
abundance: -; d_gene: TRBD1; v_gene: TRBV30; j_gene: TRBJ1-2; CDR3aa: CAWETGARSGYTF; CDR3nt: TGTGCCTGGGAGACAGGGGCGCGGAGTGGCTACACCTTC
abundance: -; d_gene: -; v_gene: TRBV27; j_gene: TRBJ1-1; CDR3aa: CASSLSGTPLKHTEAFF; CDR3nt: TGTGCCAGCAGTTTATCGGGGACACCCCTCAAGCACACTGAAGCTTTCTTT
abundance: many; d_gene: -; v_gene: TRBV28; j_gene: TRBJ1-2; CDR3aa: CATSRDFVGGYGYTF; CDR3nt: TGTGCCACCTCGAGGGATTTCGTGGGGGGCTATGGCTACACCTTC
abundance: -; d_gene: -; v_gene: TRBV19; j_gene: TRBJ1-1; CDR3aa: CAISQGIWNTEAFF; CDR3nt: TGTGCCATAAGCCAGGGGATATGGAACACTGAAGCTTTCTTT
abundance: -; d_gene: -; v_gene: TRBV29-1; j_gene: TRBJ1-2; CDR3aa: CSVEGRVPRGASNYGYTF; CDR3nt: TGCAGCGTTGAGGGGAGGGTGCCTAGGGGTGCCAGTAACTATGGCTACACCTTC
abundance: few; d_gene: -; v_gene: TRBV6-9; j_gene: TRBJ2-3; CDR3aa: CASSSREDTQYF; CDR3nt: TGTGCCAGCAGTTCCCGAGAAGATACGCAGTATTTT
abundance: -; d_gene: -; v_gene: TRBV10-3; j_gene: TRBJ1-3; CDR3aa: CAISEVAGNTIYF; CDR3nt: TGTGCCATCAGTGAGGTTGCGGGAAACACCATATATTTT
abundance: once; d_gene: -; v_gene: TRBV19; j_gene: TRBJ1-2; CDR3aa: CASTYRRGNYGYTF; CDR3nt: TGTGCCAGTACCTATCGTCGGGGGAACTATGGCTACACCTTC
abundance: -; d_gene: TRBD1; v_gene: TRBV3-1; j_gene: TRBJ1-5; CDR3aa: CASSQESQGALRQPQHF; CDR3nt: TGTGCCAGCAGCCAAGAGTCACAGGGGGCGCTCAGACAGCCCCAGCATTTT
abundance: many; d_gene: TRBD2; v_gene: TRBV2; j_gene: TRBJ2-1; CDR3aa: CASSEPGLAGGPYNEQFF; CDR3nt: TGTGCCAGCAGTGAGCCGGGACTAGCGGGAGGTCCCTACAATGAGCAGTTCTTC